This T cell receptor beta chain is from a study of blood T cell repertoires in COVID-19. Across the whole study: Some COVID-19 samples were acute and others convalescent; all came from the United States, Italy and Spain. PBMCs, B-cell-depleted T cells, or T cells were the source of the cDNA or gDNA that made up the material.

The CDR3 consists of 15 residues. Germline values: CDR1 SGHAT, CDR2 FQNNGV. The V gene lost 2 bases and the J gene lost 0 bases, with 8 bases spanning the gap. Authors' processing steps: By means of reference gene primer amplification, nucleated cell counts were estimated. Assay: immunoSEQ multiplex PCR; the TCRdb copy retains only in-frame clones and omits some. The V and J calls and clone size come from that table; D and trimming were worked out from the DNA. The sample lists approximately 28,000 clones; about three quarters were seen once. Material: peripheral blood. The receptor was derived from a boy between 2 and 15 years old with active or convalescent COVID-19. V and J are TRBV11-2 and TRBJ2-1, with a possible D match to TRBD1 (6 bases). As DNA, the CDR3 is TGTGCCAGCAGCTTAACGGACAGCTCCTACAATGAGCAGTTCTTC. Its protein product is CASSLTDSSYNEQFF.